The sequence of this T cell receptor beta chain was determined in a study of OX40 agonist ivuxolimab in advanced cancers. The germline gives CDR1 SGHTA, CDR2 FQGNSA. The V gene lost 2 bases and the J gene lost 0 bases, with 8 bases spanning the gap. This CDR3 spans 16 amino acids. Sequencing used immunoSEQ multiplex PCR; TCRdb keeps in-frame clones, though not all of them. The table includes under 65,000 clones, roughly 85% detected once. The chain joins TRBV7-2 to TRBJ1-6; D uncertain. Sequenced material: CD4+ or CD8+ T cells sorted from blood, taken in a trial of the OX40 agonist ivuxolimab. The clonotype originates from an adult with an advanced solid tumor such as melanoma, head and neck, liver or kidney cancer. CDR3 sequence reads: CASSLIGSSYNSPLHF. CDR3 DNA: TGTGCCAGCAGCTTAATAGGGAGCTCCTATAATTCACCCCTCCACTTT.